The 5 T cell receptor beta chains given below trace back to one sample, sequenced in a study of CD8+CD57+ T cells in acquired aplastic anemia. Both TCR beta VDJ combination and CDR3 sequence profiling were carried out. Genomic DNA was the template for this profiling. TCRdb recomputed calls from the reads with MiXCR, one row per CDR3 protein. The sample lists roughly 170,000 distinct CDR3 sequences; around 60% were seen once. The sample comprised sorted CD4+, CD8+, or CD8+CD57+ T cells (not recorded which) from PBMCs. The receptors stem from a human donor in good health.

The genes are TRBV7-3 and TRBJ2-7; D is uncertain. This CDR3 has 14 amino acids. V dropped 5 bases and J dropped 1 base, with 12 bases sitting between them. Germline loops: CDR1 SGHTA, CDR2 FQGTGA. CDR3 amino acids: CASSPTPESYEQYF. The DNA for the CDR3 is TGTGCCAGCAGCCCTACCCCCGAATCCTACGAGCAGTACTTC.

This chain connects TRBV20-1 to TRBJ1-1; no clear D gene. The V gene's germline CDR1 is DFQATT and CDR2 SNEGSKA (reference sequence). Trimming stripped 3 bases from V and 1 base from J, with 15 bases between. The CDR3 is made up of 15 amino acids. The CDR3 protein is CSASQQQVANTEAFF. Here the CDR3 DNA reads TGCAGTGCTAGCCAACAGCAAGTCGCGAACACTGAAGCTTTCTTT.

V gene TRBV19 combines with J gene TRBJ1-5; 10 bases are a match to TRBD1. CDR3 length: 17 amino acids. The junction had 6 bases not matched to a gene; V was cut back by 1 base and J by 3 bases. Germline V CDR1 and CDR2: LNHDA, SQIVND (reference sequence). DNA for the CDR3: TGTGCCAGTAGTATAGTTCGGACAGGGGGTTCCAATCAGCCCCAGCATTTT. It translates to CASSIVRTGGSNQPQHF.

This clonotype was counted many times. The chain recombines TRBV5-1 with TRBJ1-1, with a weak D call TRBD1 (6 bases). Germline CDR1 reads SGHRS; CDR2 reads YFSETQ. CDR3 size: 17 residues. Trimming took off 4 bases at V and 0 bases at J, with 19 bases between the two ends. The CDR3 DNA follows: TGCGCCAGCAGCGCTGGCGGCAGGGGACACATGAACACTGAAGCTTTCTTT. As protein: CASSAGGRGHMNTEAFF. Complete variable domain (other parts from reference TRBV5-1 and TRBJ1-1): KAGVTQTPRYLIKTRGQQVTLSCSPISGHRSVSWYQQTPGQGLQFLFEYFSETQRNKGNFPGRFSGRQFSNSRSEMNVSTLELGDSALYLCASSAGGRGHMNTEAFFGQGTRLTVV.

This clonotype has just a few counts. The chain employs TRBV7-9 and TRBJ1-4; tentative D call: TRBD1 (6 bases). Trimming cost V 5 bases and J 3 bases, with 16 bases left between them. CDR3 size: 16 residues. CDR1 and CDR2 (germline): SEHNR, FQNEAQ (reference sequence). In nucleotides, the CDR3 is TGTGCCAGCAGCCCACAGGGCGCGGTAGCTAATGAAAAACTGTTTTTT. Translated: CASSPQGAVANEKLFF.